Presented here are 3 T cell receptor beta chains from one specimen sequenced in a study of OX40 agonist ivuxolimab in advanced cancers. Libraries were made using the immunoSEQ multiplex PCR assay. TCRdb provides this immuneACCESS table in a form limited to in-frame rearrangements. Some clones are lacking; in checked studies, under half of them reflect an unresolved V gene, and why the rest are absent is not known. The sample table lists tens of thousands of clones, 79% of them with a count of one. The ten largest clones represent about 11% of the sample. The sequences come from CD4+ or CD8+ T cells sorted from blood, collected in a trial of the OX40 agonist ivuxolimab. Receptors were obtained from an adult with an advanced solid tumor such as melanoma, head and neck, liver or kidney cancer.

V usage is TRBV6-5 and J usage is TRBJ1-3; 7 nucleotides line up with TRBD1. This CDR3 contains 15 residues. Germline assignment: CDR1 MNHEY and CDR2 SVGAGI. V shed 6 bases, J shed 0 bases, and the junction held 5 bases outside the gene matches. CDR3 nucleotide sequence: TGTGCCAGCAGACCTGGGACAGCCTCTGGAAACACCATATATTTT. As protein: CASRPGTASGNTIYF.

J is TRBJ1-1 and V is TRBV6-6; 7 bases match TRBD1. V gave up 7 bases and J gave up 3 bases; unmatched junction bases: 8. The CDR3 length is 14 residues. Germline CDR1 and CDR2: MNHNY and SVGAGI (reference sequence). The CDR3 coding sequence is TGTGCCAGCACCCAGACAGGGATCCACACTGAAGCTTTCTTT. Translation: CASTQTGIHTEAFF.

This rearrangement joins TRBV5-8 to TRBJ1-2; 7 bases line up with TRBD1. The CDR3 extends over 13 amino acids. J was trimmed by 0 bases and V by 10 bases; bases with no gene match: 6. Germline-derived CDR1 and CDR2 are SGHTS and YDEGEE. This chain's CDR3 is CAQPGGTNYGYTF. The CDR3 DNA sequence: TGTGCCCAACCAGGGGGGACTAACTATGGCTACACCTTC.